These 29 T cell receptor beta chains came from one sample sequenced in a study of T-cell reconstitution after alpha-beta-depleted transplantation in children listed by TCRdb under 2016. The treatment or condition label of this sample denotes: allogeneic hematopoietic cell transplantation with graft depleted of TCRalphabeta T cells and CD19 B cells. Library preparation was by PCR. TCRdb lists the instrument as Illumina HiSeq 2500. To normalize quantification of the TCRbeta repertoire, the TCR libraries were built with molecular barcoding that relied on unique molecular identifiers. The raw public data were reprocessed by TCRdb itself: fastp quality trimming at Q25, MiXCR clonotype calling, in-frame beta chains only. Rows matching on CDR3 protein sequence are summarized as one entry with the most common DNA and genes. The sample profile shows fewer than 550,000 distinct CDR3 sequences; roughly a tenth of them were found once. The ten top clones hold just over 2% of the sample.

The sample here was PBMCs, taken before TCRalphabeta/CD19-depleted stem cell transplant. The origin of the receptors is a child aged 2 to 15 with inherited bone marrow failure, due to receive a stem cell transplant.

J is TRBJ2-5 and V is TRBV4-1; D could derive from TRBD1 or TRBD2 (5 bases each). The CDR3 is 16 amino acids. CDR1 is MGHRA, CDR2 YSYEKL, per germline. Trimming removed 1 base from V and 7 bases from J, with 19 bases in between. The CDR3: CASSQGEGTNLWTQYF. The CDR3 nucleotides read TGCGCCAGCAGCCAAGGTGAAGGGACCAACTTGTGGACCCAGTACTTC.

Only a few counts were recorded for this clonotype. The chain employs TRBV30 and TRBJ1-1; TRBD1 might be the D (5 bases). The CDR3 is 15 residues long. Deletions cut 3 bases from V and 10 bases from J, with 24 bases between. Germline V gene lookup returns CDR1 GTSNPN and CDR2 SVGIG (reference sequence). CDR3 nucleotides: TGTGCCTGGAGGGGGCCATATCAGGTTGACCCTGTAGCTTTCTTT. This codes for CAWRGPYQVDPVAFF.

Turning to this clonotype: This may arise from a read error, as a much more abundant clone is one base away. The CDR3 spells CASSLRWRTSGGYEQYF. CDR3 bases: TGTGCCAGCAGTTTAAGGTGGCGGACTAGCGGGGGCTACGAGCAGTACTTC. The chain has TRBV27 and TRBJ2-7; 13 nucleotides match TRBD2. This CDR3 comprises 17 residues. V shed 2 bases, J shed 3 bases, and the junction held 7 bases outside the gene matches. Germline V CDR1 and CDR2: MNHEY, SMNVEV (reference sequence).

This clonotype appeared many times. CDR3 in DNA: TGTGCCAGCAGCCTTGGGAGGGATCCTAATGAACTGTTTTTT. This sequence encodes CASSLGRDPNELFF. The rearrangement uses TRBV9 and TRBJ1-4; D is uncertain. The CDR3 loop spans 14 amino acids. Trimming cost V 4 bases and J 12 bases, with 19 bases left between them. Germline V gene data show CDR1 as SGDLS and CDR2 as YYNGEE. Full variable domain (rest looked up from reference TRBV9 and TRBJ1-4): DSGVTQTPKHLITATGQRVTLRCSPRSGDLSVYWYQQSLDQGLQFLIQYYNGEERAKGNILERFSAQQFPDLHSELNLSSLELGDSALYFCASSLGRDPNELFFGSGTQLSVL.

This clonotype was counted ten times or more. The gene calls are TRBV20-1 and TRBJ2-6; possible D gene TRBD2, 5 bases. CDR3 length: 15 amino acids. Trimming left V 7 bases short and J 0 bases short, with 13 bases between. The V gene's germline CDR1 is DFQATT and CDR2 SNEGSKA (reference sequence). CDR3 amino acids: CSGVEGSSGANVLTF. The CDR3 DNA follows: TGCAGTGGAGTCGAAGGGAGCTCTGGGGCCAACGTCCTGACTTTC.

This clonotype was found many times. This rearrangement joins TRBV5-6 to TRBJ1-1, with TRBD1 as a possible D gene (5 bases). V was clipped by 0 bases and J by 1 base, with 10 bases between them. Germline-derived CDR1 and CDR2 are SGHDT and YYEEEE. The CDR3 runs to 15 residues. CDR3 bases: TGTGCCAGCAGCTTGGGTAGGGGTTCGAACACTGAAGCTTTCTTT. Translating it yields CASSLGRGSNTEAFF.

J is TRBJ2-1 and V is TRBV7-9; 7 bases line up with TRBD2. CDR1 and CDR2 (germline): SEHNR, FQNEAQ (reference sequence). The trim removed 1 base at V and 4 bases at J, leaving 10 bases unmatched. CDR3 length: 17 residues. The CDR3 DNA reads as TGTGCCAGCAGCTTAGTAGTGGGAACTAGCGTATACAATGAGCAGTTCTTC. It translates to CASSLVVGTSVYNEQFF.

Ten or more counts support this clonotype. The rearrangement links TRBV10-3 to TRBJ1-1, with a tentative D call TRBD1 (5 bases). The V gene's germline CDR1 is ENHRY and CDR2 SYGVKD. CDR3 length equals 13 residues. V dropped 7 bases and J dropped 4 bases, with 13 bases sitting between them. The DNA of the CDR3 is TGTGCCATCACCCCCGGACAACCCACTGAAGCTTTCTTT. This codes for CAITPGQPTEAFF.

Of note for this clonotype: The DNA is left out, because the CDR3 cannot be placed on it with certainty; the CDR3 is given as TCRdb lists it. The V gene is TRBV5-6, the J gene TRBJ2-1; TRBD2 is the table's D call and was not checked against the DNA. Germline assignment: CDR1 SGHDT and CDR2 YYEEEE. The CDR3 length is 13 residues, termini included. CDR3 protein: CASSFGPGGPQFF.

This clonotype appeared a few times. This chain links TRBV20-1 with TRBJ2-1; either TRBD1 or TRBD2 may supply D (5 bases each). Germline CDR1 and CDR2: DFQATT and SNEGSKA (reference sequence). Trimming left V 6 bases short and J 1 base short, with 13 bases between. The CDR3 is 14 amino acids. The CDR3 DNA sequence: TGCAGTGCCCCCGGGACCAAGTCCTACAATGAGCAGTTCTTC. Protein sequence: CSAPGTKSYNEQFF.

The table lists this clonotype with many counts. The chain joins TRBV6-5 to TRBJ1-1, with a weak D call TRBD1 (5 bases). The CDR3 extends over 14 amino acids. The germline V gene has CDR1 MNHEY and CDR2 SVGAGI. Between the trimmed V and J ends, which lost 7 bases and 4 bases, there was a span of 16 bases. CDR3 nucleotide sequence: TGTGCCAGCAACTACGGGGGGGGTTCCACTGAAGCTTTCTTT. Translation: CASNYGGGSTEAFF.

This clonotype turned up a few times. The rearrangement uses TRBV6-2 or TRBV6-3 and TRBJ2-1; maybe TRBD1 (10 bases). The CDR3 length is 18 residues. V was trimmed by 8 bases and J by 3 bases, leaving 26 bases between them. CDR1 and CDR2 from the germline V gene are MNHEY and SVGEGT. CDR3 region: CASGGDRGSGRFYNEQFF. CDR3 sequence (DNA): TGTGCCAGCGGGGGGGACAGGGGTAGCGGGAGATTCTACAATGAGCAGTTCTTC.

This clonotype occurred a few times. This chain connects TRBV12-3 or TRBV12-4 to TRBJ1-1; D uncertain. Trimming took 6 bases from V and 11 from J, leaving 19 bases between them. The CDR3 extends over 13 amino acids. The CDR3 DNA is TGTGCCAGCAGCCCCCGAGAGGCGGGCATCGCTTTCTTT. Protein product: CASSPREAGIAFF.

This clonotype was observed many times. V gene TRBV10-3 combines with J gene TRBJ2-3; D is unclear. The V gene lost 2 bases and the J gene lost 6 bases, with 6 bases spanning the gap. Germline values: CDR1 ENHRY, CDR2 SYGVKD. The CDR3 contains 12 residues. Here the CDR3 DNA reads TGTGCCATCAGTGAGGGTAGCGATACGCAGTATTTT. Protein product: CAISEGSDTQYF.

This chain links TRBV11-2 with TRBJ2-1; 14 bases agree with TRBD2. CDR3 length: 17 amino acids. The ends lost 1 base at V and 9 bases at J; junction bases unmatched: 8. CDR1 is SGHAT and CDR2 is FQNNGV in the germline V gene. As DNA, the CDR3 is TGTGCCAGCAGCTTAGTCCCGACTAGCGGGAGGGCCAGTGAGCAGTTCTTC. The encoded protein is CASSLVPTSGRASEQFF.

This clonotype occurred many times. This rearrangement joins TRBV27 to TRBJ2-3; 7 positions agree with TRBD2. Germline CDR1 reads MNHEY; CDR2 reads SMNVEV (reference sequence). The CDR3 has 16 amino acids. J lost 4 bases, V lost 3 bases, and 10 bases had no gene match. Written as DNA, the CDR3 is TGTGCCAGCAGTTTCTTACTAGCGCCTTCTGCAGATACGCAGTATTTT. Protein: CASSFLLAPSADTQYF.

There are many counts of this clonotype. The rearrangement links TRBV6-2 or TRBV6-3 to TRBJ1-5; TRBD1 aligns across 8 bases. CDR1 is MNHEY, CDR2 SVGEGT, per germline. The CDR3 has 19 amino acids. The J segment lost 0 bases and the V segment lost 5 bases, leaving 15 bases of the junction unmatched. CDR3 in amino acids: CASSPWTGPRTTSNQPQHF. DNA for the CDR3: TGTGCCAGCAGTCCCTGGACAGGGCCGCGGACTACTAGCAATCAGCCCCAGCATTTT.

CDR3 DNA sequence: TGTGCCAGCAGCCCTAGACAGGGGATGAATTCACCCCTCCACTTT. Protein: CASSPRQGMNSPLHF. This sequence joins TRBV27 and TRBJ1-6; 8 positions agree with TRBD1. This CDR3 comprises 15 residues. V dropped 6 bases and J dropped 7; count of bases not matched to a gene: 8. Germline V gene data show CDR1 as MNHEY and CDR2 as SMNVEV (reference sequence).

V and J are TRBV7-2 and TRBJ2-7, with D perhaps given as TRBD1 or TRBD2 (5 bases each). Trimming took 1 base from V and 4 from J, leaving 14 bases between them. The CDR3 extends over 15 amino acids. Per the germline V gene, CDR1 is SGHTA and CDR2 is FQGNSA. CDR3 nucleotide sequence: TGTGCCAGCAGCTTAGTAGCTGGTTGGGGGTACGAGCAGTACTTC. Translating it yields CASSLVAGWGYEQYF.

This clonotype was detected many times. The chain combines TRBV7-2 with TRBJ2-5, with 14 positions matching TRBD2. The CDR3 length is 16 residues. With V trimmed by 0 bases and J by 4 bases, 1 base remained unmatched. Germline V gives CDR1 SGHTA, CDR2 FQGNSA. The CDR3 DNA is TGTGCCAGCAGCTTAGCGACTAGCGGGAGGGGAGAGACCCAGTACTTC. Protein: CASSLATSGRGETQYF.

This clonotype was detected ten times or more. The chain employs TRBV7-2 and TRBJ2-7; D not certain. Trimming took 2 bases from V and 4 from J, leaving 9 bases between them. Germline V gives CDR1 SGHTA, CDR2 FQGNSA. This CDR3 has 13 amino acids. The CDR3 sequence is CASSLIFPYEQYF. The CDR3 DNA is TGTGCCAGCAGCTTAATATTTCCGTACGAGCAGTACTTC.

This clonotype has ten or more counts. The chain carries TRBV29-1 and TRBJ2-1; D call uncertain. Germline CDR1 SQVTM, CDR2 ANQGSEA. V was trimmed by 6 bases and J by 6 bases, leaving 9 bases between them. The CDR3 has 11 residues. The CDR3 loop reads CSVPSSNEQFF. As DNA, the CDR3 is TGCAGCGTCCCGTCATCCAATGAGCAGTTCTTC.

The chain is built from TRBV12-5 and TRBJ2-1; TRBD1 matches 10 bases. This CDR3 comprises 15 residues. V shed 1 base, J shed 7 bases, and the junction held 4 bases outside the gene matches. Germline CDR1 is LGHNT and CDR2 is FRNRAP. CDR3 nucleotide sequence: TGTGCTAGTGGTTTGGGACAGGGGGCGCGAAATGAGCAGTTCTTC. Residues: CASGLGQGARNEQFF.

This clonotype was counted at least ten times. This rearrangement joins TRBV4-1 to TRBJ2-5; 7 positions agree with TRBD2. CDR3 length equals 13 residues. CDR1 and CDR2 from the germline V gene are MGHRA and YSYEKL. V was clipped by 8 bases and J by 4 bases; unmatched bases: 7. The CDR3 is CASGLDWAETQYF. The CDR3 coding sequence is TGCGCCAGCGGACTAGATTGGGCAGAGACCCAGTACTTC.

This clonotype was counted a few times. The CDR3 loop reads CAISAGTSQETQYF. The CDR3 coding sequence is TGTGCCATCAGTGCTGGGACTAGCCAAGAGACCCAGTACTTC. The genes are TRBV10-3 and TRBJ2-5, with TRBD2 identical over 8 bases. Germline trimming cut 4 bases from V and 1 base from J; bases unmatched to any gene: 2. The germline V gene encodes CDR1 ENHRY and CDR2 SYGVKD. The CDR3 spans 14 residues.

Many counts were recorded for this clonotype. The V gene is TRBV5-1, the J gene TRBJ2-2, with D possibly matching TRBD1 (6 bases). Germline CDR1 reads SGHRS; CDR2 reads YFSETQ. The CDR3 length is 16 residues. Trimming pared 0 bases from V and 3 bases from J, leaving 12 bases between. CDR3 sequence reads: CASSLAGTQYTGELFF. CDR3 sequence (DNA): TGCGCCAGCAGCTTGGCCGGGACACAGTACACCGGGGAGCTGTTTTTT.

The chain has TRBV6-2 or TRBV6-3 and TRBJ2-2; possible D gene TRBD2, 6 bases. The CDR3 is 16 amino acids. The V gene's germline CDR1 is MNHEY and CDR2 SVGEGT. V lost 2 bases and J 0 bases, leaving 10 bases between the germline ends. Here the CDR3 DNA reads TGTGCCAGCAGTTACCGGGGGAGACCGAACACCGGGGAGCTGTTTTTT. This translates into CASSYRGRPNTGELFF.

This clonotype was picked up many times. The rearrangement links TRBV7-2 to TRBJ1-5; D gene uncertain. This CDR3 contains 14 residues. V shed 6 bases and J shed 6 bases, with 15 bases lying between them. Germline V gives CDR1 SGHTA, CDR2 FQGNSA. CDR3 sequence (DNA): TGTGCCAGCAGTAAAAATAGGGCTGGTCAGCCCCAGCATTTT. The encoded protein is CASSKNRAGQPQHF.

At least ten counts were recorded for this clonotype. The V gene is TRBV30, the J gene TRBJ1-1; D may be TRBD1 (5 bases). The germline V gene encodes CDR1 GTSNPN and CDR2 SVGIG (reference sequence). The CDR3 runs to 13 residues. V dropped 4 bases and J dropped 3 bases, with 12 bases sitting between them. This CDR3 reads CAWMMGVHTEAFF. The CDR3 DNA reads as TGTGCCTGGATGATGGGGGTTCACACTGAAGCTTTCTTT.